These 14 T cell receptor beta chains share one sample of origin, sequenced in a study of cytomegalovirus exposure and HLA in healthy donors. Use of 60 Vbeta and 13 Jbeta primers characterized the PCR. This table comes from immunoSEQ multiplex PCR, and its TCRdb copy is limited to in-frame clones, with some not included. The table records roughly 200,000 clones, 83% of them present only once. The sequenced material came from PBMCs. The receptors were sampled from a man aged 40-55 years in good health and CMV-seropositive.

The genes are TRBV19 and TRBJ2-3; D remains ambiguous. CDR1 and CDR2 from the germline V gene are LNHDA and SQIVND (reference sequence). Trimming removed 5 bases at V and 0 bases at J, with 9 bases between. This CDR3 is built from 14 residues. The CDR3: CASSFSTSTDTQYF. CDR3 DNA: TGTGCCAGTAGTTTTAGCACTAGCACAGATACGCAGTATTTT.

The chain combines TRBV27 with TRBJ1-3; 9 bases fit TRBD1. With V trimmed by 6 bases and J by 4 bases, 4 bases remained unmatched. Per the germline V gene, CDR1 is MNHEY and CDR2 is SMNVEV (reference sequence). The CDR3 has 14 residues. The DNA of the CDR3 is TGTGCCAGCAGCCGGGGACAGGGAGGAAACACCATATATTTT. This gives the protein CASSRGQGGNTIYF.

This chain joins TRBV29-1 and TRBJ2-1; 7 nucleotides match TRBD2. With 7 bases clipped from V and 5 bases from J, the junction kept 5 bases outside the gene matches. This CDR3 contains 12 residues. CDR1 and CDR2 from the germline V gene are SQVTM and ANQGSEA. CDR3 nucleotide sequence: TGCAGCGGGGGACTATTTAACAATGAGCAGTTCTTC. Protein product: CSGGLFNNEQFF.

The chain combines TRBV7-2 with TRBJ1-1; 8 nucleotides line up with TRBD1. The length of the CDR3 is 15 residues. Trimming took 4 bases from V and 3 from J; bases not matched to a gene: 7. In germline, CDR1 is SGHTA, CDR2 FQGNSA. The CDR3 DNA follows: TGTGCCAGCAGCTCCAGGACAGGGAGGGACACTGAAGCTTTCTTT. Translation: CASSSRTGRDTEAFF.

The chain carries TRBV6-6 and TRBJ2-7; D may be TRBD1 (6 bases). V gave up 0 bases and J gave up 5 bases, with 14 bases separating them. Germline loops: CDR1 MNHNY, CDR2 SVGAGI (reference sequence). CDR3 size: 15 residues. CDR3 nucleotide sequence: TGTGCCAGCAGTTACTCGGCATCTACAGGGCACGAGCAGTACTTC. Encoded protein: CASSYSASTGHEQYF.

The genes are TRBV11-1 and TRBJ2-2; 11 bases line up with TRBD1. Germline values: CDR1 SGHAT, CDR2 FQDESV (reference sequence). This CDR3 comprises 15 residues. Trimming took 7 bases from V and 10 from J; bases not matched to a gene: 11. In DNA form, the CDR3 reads TGTGCCAGCACCTCGGACAGGGGGCTAAGTGAGGAGCTGTTTTTT. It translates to CASTSDRGLSEELFF.

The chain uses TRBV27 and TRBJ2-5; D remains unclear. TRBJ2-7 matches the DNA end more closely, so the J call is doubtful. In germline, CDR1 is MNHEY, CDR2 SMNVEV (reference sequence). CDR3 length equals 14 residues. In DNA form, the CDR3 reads TGTGCCAGCAGTTTGAGCAGGCTTTCCTACGAGCAGTACTTC. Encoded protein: CASSLSRLSYEQYF.

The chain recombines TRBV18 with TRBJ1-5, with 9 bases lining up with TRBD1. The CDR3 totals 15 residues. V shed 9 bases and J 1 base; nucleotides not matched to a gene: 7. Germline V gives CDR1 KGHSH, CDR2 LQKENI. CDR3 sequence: CASTGGAQSNQPQHF. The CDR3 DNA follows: TGTGCCAGTACAGGGGGCGCGCAAAGCAATCAGCCCCAGCATTTT.

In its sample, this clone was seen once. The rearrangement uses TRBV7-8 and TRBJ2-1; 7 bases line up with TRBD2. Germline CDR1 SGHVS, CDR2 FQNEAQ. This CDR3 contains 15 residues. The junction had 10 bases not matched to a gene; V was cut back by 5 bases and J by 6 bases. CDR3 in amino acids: CASSLAGGSSNEQFF. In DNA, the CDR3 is TGTGCCAGCAGCCTCGCCGGGGGGAGTAGCAATGAGCAGTTCTTC.

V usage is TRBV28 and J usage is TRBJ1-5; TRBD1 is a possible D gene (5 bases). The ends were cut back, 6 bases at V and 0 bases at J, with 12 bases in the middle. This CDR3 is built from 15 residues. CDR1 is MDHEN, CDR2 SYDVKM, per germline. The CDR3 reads CASRVRQYSNQPQHF. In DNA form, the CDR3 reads TGTGCCAGCAGGGTCCGACAGTATAGCAATCAGCCCCAGCATTTT.

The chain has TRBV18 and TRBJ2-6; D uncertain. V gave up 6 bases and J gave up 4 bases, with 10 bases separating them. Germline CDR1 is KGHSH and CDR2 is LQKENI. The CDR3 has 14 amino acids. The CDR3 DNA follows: TGTGCCAGCTCCCTCTGGCACGGGGCCAACGTCCTGACTTTC. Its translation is CASSLWHGANVLTF.

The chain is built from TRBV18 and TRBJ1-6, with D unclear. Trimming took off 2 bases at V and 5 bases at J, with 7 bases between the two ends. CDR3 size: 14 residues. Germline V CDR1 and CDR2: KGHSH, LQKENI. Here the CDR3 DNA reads TGTGCCAGCTCACCAAAGGAGGATAATTCACCCCTCCACTTT. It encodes CASSPKEDNSPLHF.

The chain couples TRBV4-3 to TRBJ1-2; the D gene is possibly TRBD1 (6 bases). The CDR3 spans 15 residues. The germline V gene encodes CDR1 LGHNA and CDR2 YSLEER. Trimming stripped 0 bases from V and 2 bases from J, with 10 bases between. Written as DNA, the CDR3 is TGCGCCAGCAGCCAAGAGTTTCAGGGGAACTATGGCTACACCTTC. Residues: CASSQEFQGNYGYTF.

CDR3 sequence reads: CASSLGQGFNEQYF. The CDR3, as DNA: TGCGCCAGCAGCTTGGGGCAGGGATTTAACGAGCAGTACTTC. The chain couples TRBV5-1 to TRBJ2-7, with D perhaps TRBD1 (5 bases). The V gene lost 0 bases and the J gene lost 5 bases, with 12 bases spanning the gap. Germline V gene sequence: CDR1 SGHRS, CDR2 YFSETQ. CDR3 size: 14 residues.